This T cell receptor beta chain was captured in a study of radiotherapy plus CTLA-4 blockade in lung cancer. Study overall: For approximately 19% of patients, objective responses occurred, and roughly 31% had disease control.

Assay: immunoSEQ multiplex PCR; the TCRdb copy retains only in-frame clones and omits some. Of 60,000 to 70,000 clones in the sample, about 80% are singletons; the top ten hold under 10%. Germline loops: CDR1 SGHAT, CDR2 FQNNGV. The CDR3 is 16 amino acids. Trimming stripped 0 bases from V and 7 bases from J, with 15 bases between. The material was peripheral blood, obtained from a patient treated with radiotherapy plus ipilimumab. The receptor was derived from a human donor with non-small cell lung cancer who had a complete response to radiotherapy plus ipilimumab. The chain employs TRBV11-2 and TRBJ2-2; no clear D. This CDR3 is CASSLDNAGPSGELFF. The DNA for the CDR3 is TGTGCCAGCAGCTTAGATAATGCAGGTCCCAGCGGGGAGCTGTTTTTT.